The 31 T cell receptor beta chains below come from one sample, sequenced in a study of blood T cell repertoires in COVID-19. The protocol was immunoSEQ multiplex PCR, while the TCRdb copy is restricted to in-frame clones and leaves out a portion. The profile shows 50,000 to 75,000 clones, about 90% of them singletons. Specimen: peripheral blood. These receptors were collected from a man aged 55 to 69 with acute or convalescent COVID-19.

The V call is TRBV6-1, the J call TRBJ1-5; TRBD1 agrees at 7 bases. The V gene end was trimmed by 3 bases and the J gene end by 4 bases; junction bases not matched to a gene: 15. CDR1 and CDR2 from the germline V gene are MNHNS and SASEGT. This CDR3 contains 18 residues. The CDR3 DNA reads TGTGCCAGCAGTGATCCAACAGGGGTCGGATCGGGGAATCAGCCCCAGCATTTT. Its translation: CASSDPTGVGSGNQPQHF.

The V gene is TRBV19, the J gene TRBJ2-3; 13 nucleotides agree with TRBD2. CDR3 length equals 16 residues. V was clipped by 4 bases and J by 4 bases; unmatched bases: 5. Per germline, CDR1 LNHDA and CDR2 SQIVND (reference sequence). CDR3 sequence reads: CASSNGLAGVADTQYF. The CDR3 DNA sequence: TGTGCCAGTAGTAACGGACTAGCGGGGGTGGCAGATACGCAGTATTTT. Drawing the rest from reference TRBV19 and TRBJ2-3, the complete variable domain is DGGITQSPKYLFRKEGQNVTLSCEQNLNHDAMYWYRQDPGQGLRLIYYSQIVNDFQKGDIAEGYSVSREKKESFPLTVTSAQKNPTAFYLCASSNGLAGVADTQYFGPGTRLTVL.

This chain connects TRBV19 to TRBJ1-1; the D gene is possibly TRBD1 (5 bases). The V gene lost 6 bases and the J gene lost 2 bases, with 13 bases spanning the gap. The CDR3 covers 14 residues. CDR1 is LNHDA, CDR2 SQIVND, per germline (reference sequence). CDR3 loop: CASSPTVSNTEAFF. The CDR3 DNA follows: TGTGCCAGTAGCCCGACAGTTTCAAACACTGAAGCTTTCTTT.

This chain uses TRBV18 with TRBJ1-1; TRBD1 is a possible D gene (6 bases). Deletions cut 2 bases from V and 2 bases from J, with 12 bases between. Per germline, CDR1 KGHSH and CDR2 LQKENI. This CDR3 spans 15 amino acids. CDR3: CASSPRQDRNTEAFF. Written as DNA, the CDR3 is TGTGCCAGCTCACCAAGACAGGACCGTAACACTGAAGCTTTCTTT.

The genes are TRBV29-1 and TRBJ1-5; 7 nucleotides agree with TRBD1. V gave up 6 bases and J gave up 0 bases; unmatched junction bases: 8. From germline, CDR1 is SQVTM and CDR2 ANQGSEA. The CDR3 spans 15 residues. The CDR3 is CSVSSGQFSNQPQHF. The CDR3 DNA reads TGCAGCGTATCCTCGGGACAGTTTAGCAATCAGCCCCAGCATTTT.

This chain connects TRBV6-5 to TRBJ1-4, with D possibly being TRBD1 (6 bases). V was pared by 6 bases and J by 0 bases, with 8 bases between. Germline lookup yields CDR1 MNHEY and CDR2 SVGAGI. The CDR3 is 14 residues long. The CDR3 loop is CASRDSATNEKLFF. The CDR3 DNA reads TGTGCCAGCAGGGACAGTGCAACTAATGAAAAACTGTTTTTT.

The chain has TRBV7-9 and TRBJ1-4; D not certain. V lost 1 base and J lost 8, with 17 bases in between. In germline, CDR1 is SEHNR, CDR2 FQNEAQ (reference sequence). The CDR3 has 16 amino acids. The CDR3 DNA reads as TGTGCCAGCAGCTTAGTAGGTGAGGCCCCACGGGAAAAACTGTTTTTT. This translates into CASSLVGEAPREKLFF.

The chain uses TRBV5-8 and TRBJ1-1, with a tentative D call TRBD1 (5 bases). The V gene's germline CDR1 is SGHTS and CDR2 YDEGEE. The CDR3 runs 16 residues. The germline V and J ends were trimmed by 4 bases and 0 bases, with 16 bases remaining between them. The CDR3 nucleotides are TGTGCCAGCAGCCGTGGTGCACAGGTAATGAACACTGAAGCTTTCTTT. It yields the protein CASSRGAQVMNTEAFF.

By share, this clone ranks as medium-sized (0.01 to 0.1%). The sample holds other DNA sequences that translate to the same CDR3. J is TRBJ1-3 and V is TRBV6-5; D gene ambiguous. The CDR3 length is 13 residues. V was clipped by 6 bases and J by 0 bases, with 6 bases between them. Germline V gene sequence: CDR1 MNHEY, CDR2 SVGAGI. This chain's CDR3 is CASRAGSGNTIYF. DNA for the CDR3: TGTGCCAGCAGGGCAGGCTCTGGAAACACCATATATTTT.

The chain joins TRBV5-1 to TRBJ1-1; D is undetermined. This CDR3 is built from 13 residues. Germline CDR1 is SGHRS and CDR2 is YFSETQ. The V and J ends lost 4 bases and 1 base respectively, with 8 bases between them. The CDR3 nucleotides read TGCGCCAGCAGCCCGGGAGGGAACACTGAAGCTTTCTTT. It translates to CASSPGGNTEAFF.

This clone was detected only once. V is TRBV30 and J is TRBJ2-1; the D is unclear. Germline V lookup: CDR1 GTSNPN, CDR2 SVGIG (reference sequence). The germline V and J ends were trimmed by 1 base and 5 bases, with 6 bases remaining between them. This CDR3 has 12 amino acids. CDR3 protein: CAWSDTNNEQFF. CDR3 nucleotides: TGTGCCTGGAGTGACACAAACAATGAGCAGTTCTTC.

The rearrangement links TRBV27 to TRBJ1-2; TRBD1 aligns across 8 bases. V lost 8 bases to trimming and J lost 4 bases; unmatched junction nucleotides: 12. The CDR3 totals 15 residues. Germline V gene lookup returns CDR1 MNHEY and CDR2 SMNVEV (reference sequence). CDR3 nucleotides: TGTGCCAGCGGAAATCGACAGGGGCGAATCTATGGCTACACCTTC. Translating gives CASGNRQGRIYGYTF.

This clone was seen just once. The rearrangement uses TRBV15 and TRBJ2-1, with TRBD2 identical over 10 bases. The CDR3 contains 18 residues. Unmatched junction bases numbered 14, after V lost 2 bases and J lost 7 bases. CDR1 is LNHNV, CDR2 YYDKDF, per germline (reference sequence). The CDR3 is CATSRFSGGAYFLNEQFF. The CDR3 coding sequence is TGTGCCACCAGCAGATTCAGCGGGGGGGCCTATTTTTTGAATGAGCAGTTCTTC.

The chain joins TRBV4-1 to TRBJ1-4; TRBD1 agrees at 9 bases. The CDR3 is 15 residues long. With 0 bases clipped from V and 5 bases from J, the junction kept 1 base outside the gene matches. The germline gives CDR1 MGHRA, CDR2 YSYEKL. CDR3 in amino acids: CASSQDGTGNEKLFF. In DNA, the CDR3 is TGCGCCAGCAGCCAAGATGGGACAGGGAATGAAAAACTGTTTTTT.

The V and J genes are TRBV18 and TRBJ1-1, with TRBD1 matching over 9 bases. The CDR3 has 16 amino acids. Trimming removed 6 bases from V and 0 bases from J; junction bases left unmatched: 8. Germline V gene data show CDR1 as KGHSH and CDR2 as LQKENI. CDR3 coding DNA: TGTGCCAGCTCCAACCTAGGACAGGGGTTGAACACTGAAGCTTTCTTT. It is translated as CASSNLGQGLNTEAFF.

The chain links TRBV27 to TRBJ1-1; 9 bases match TRBD1. Trimming at V came to 5 bases and at J to 0 bases, leaving 10 bases not matched to a gene. The CDR3 is 17 residues long. Germline V gene data show CDR1 as MNHEY and CDR2 as SMNVEV (reference sequence). CDR3 sequence (DNA): TGTGCCAGCAGTCCTTCAAGGACAGGGGCCATGAACACTGAAGCTTTCTTT. Its translation: CASSPSRTGAMNTEAFF.

This chain joins TRBV13 and TRBJ2-7; TRBD2 matches 11 bases. This CDR3 spans 15 amino acids. V lost 0 bases to trimming and J lost 2 bases; unmatched junction nucleotides: 0. Per the germline V gene, CDR1 is PRHDT and CDR2 is FYEKMQ (reference sequence). The CDR3 reads CASSLGGLAAYEQYF. DNA of the CDR3: TGTGCCAGCAGCTTAGGGGGACTAGCGGCCTACGAGCAGTACTTC.

The chain joins TRBV5-1 to TRBJ2-7; D ambiguous. CDR1 and CDR2 from the germline V gene are SGHRS and YFSETQ. CDR3 length: 14 amino acids. The V end was cut by 6 bases, the J end by 0 bases, with 13 bases between. The CDR3 DNA reads TGCGCCAGCACCCCAACTTGGAGCTCCTACGAGCAGTACTTC. It yields the protein CASTPTWSSYEQYF.

This clone was seen a handful of times. This sequence joins TRBV5-1 and TRBJ1-1; 9 nucleotides match TRBD1. The ends lost 4 bases at V and 0 bases at J; junction bases unmatched: 4. The germline V gene encodes CDR1 SGHRS and CDR2 YFSETQ. This CDR3 spans 15 amino acids. CDR3 residues: CASSGGQGLNTEAFF. The CDR3 bases are TGCGCCAGCAGCGGGGGACAGGGATTGAACACTGAAGCTTTCTTT.

This clone turned up a few times. This chain connects TRBV6-6 to TRBJ1-2, with 10 bases fitting TRBD1. V was pared by 4 bases and J by 4 bases, with 3 bases of the junction left unmatched. The CDR3 has 14 amino acids. Germline V gives CDR1 MNHNY, CDR2 SVGAGI (reference sequence). The CDR3 coding sequence is TGTGCCAGCAGTTCCAGGACAGGGGGCTATGGCTACACCTTC. Translation gives CASSSRTGGYGYTF.

The rearrangement uses TRBV6-1 and TRBJ1-1; D possibly corresponds to TRBD1 (5 bases). CDR1 and CDR2 from the germline V gene are MNHNS and SASEGT. The CDR3 has 14 amino acids. V gave up 2 bases and J gave up 2 bases, with 9 bases separating them. The DNA for the CDR3 is TGTGCCAGCAGTGAAAATAGGGGCAACACTGAAGCTTTCTTT. Translating it yields CASSENRGNTEAFF.

The J gene is TRBJ2-3, the V gene TRBV11-2; unclear D gene. The germline V gene has CDR1 SGHAT and CDR2 FQNNGV. This CDR3 contains 14 residues. The ends were cut back, 1 base at V and 0 bases at J, with 5 bases in the middle. The CDR3: CASSLAGSTDTQYF. DNA for the CDR3: TGTGCCAGCAGCTTAGCAGGAAGCACAGATACGCAGTATTTT.

The chain carries TRBV6-5 and TRBJ2-7, with D possibly TRBD1 on 7 matching bases. Germline V lookup: CDR1 MNHEY, CDR2 SVGAGI. With 2 bases removed from V and 9 bases from J, the gap between germline ends came to 17 bases. The CDR3 has 14 amino acids. Here the CDR3 reads CASSYGSRQGGQYF. Written as DNA, the CDR3 is TGTGCCAGCAGTTACGGCTCCAGACAGGGAGGGCAGTACTTC.

This sequence joins TRBV18 and TRBJ1-1; D is uncertain. CDR1 and CDR2 from the germline V gene are KGHSH and LQKENI. The CDR3 runs 13 residues. Trimming stripped 5 bases from V and 4 bases from J, with 11 bases between. CDR3 sequence: CASSYGRGTEAFF. CDR3 sequence (DNA): TGTGCCAGCTCATATGGGCGGGGCACTGAAGCTTTCTTT.

This clone was picked up a small number of times. The CDR3 is CASRVGRASNQPQHF. DNA for the CDR3: TGTGCCAGCAGAGTGGGCAGGGCTAGCAATCAGCCCCAGCATTTT. The chain joins TRBV27 to TRBJ1-5; tentatively, D is TRBD1 (5 bases). The CDR3 loop spans 15 amino acids. Germline V gene lookup returns CDR1 MNHEY and CDR2 SMNVEV (reference sequence). The V gene lost 6 bases and the J gene lost 0 bases, with 12 bases spanning the gap.

J is TRBJ1-2 and V is TRBV5-1, with TRBD1 as a possible D gene (5 bases). The V end was cut by 0 bases, the J end by 7 bases, with 16 bases between. Germline loops: CDR1 SGHRS, CDR2 YFSETQ. There are 15 residues in the CDR3. CDR3 protein: CASSLAPGGEFGYTF. In nucleotides, the CDR3 is TGCGCCAGCAGCTTGGCCCCGGGGGGGGAATTTGGCTACACCTTC.

J is TRBJ2-3 and V is TRBV7-2; 7 bases are shared with TRBD1. This CDR3 spans 13 amino acids. With 6 bases clipped from V and 6 bases from J, the junction kept 6 bases outside the gene matches. Germline V gene sequence: CDR1 SGHTA, CDR2 FQGNSA. The CDR3 nucleotides read TGTGCCAGCAGTTACAGGGGTGGCGATACGCAGTATTTT. It is translated as CASSYRGGDTQYF.

V gene TRBV2 combines with J gene TRBJ1-1; D is uncertain. The CDR3 sequence is 14 residues long. V was trimmed by 5 bases and J by 0 bases, leaving 10 bases between them. Per the germline V gene, CDR1 is SNHLY and CDR2 is FYNNEI. CDR3 amino acids: CASSRRTMNTEAFF. The CDR3 DNA sequence: TGTGCCAGCAGTCGACGGACTATGAACACTGAAGCTTTCTTT.

The rearrangement links TRBV5-6 to TRBJ1-4; 8 nucleotides match TRBD1. The V and J ends lost 4 bases and 4 bases, in that order; junction bases with no gene match: 9. This CDR3 contains 16 residues. Germline V CDR1 and CDR2: SGHDT, YYEEEE. The CDR3 nucleotides read TGTGCCAGCAGCGAGGCGGACAGGGTCAGTAATGAAAAACTGTTTTTT. Translated, it gives CASSEADRVSNEKLFF. Full variable domain (missing parts from reference TRBV5-6 and TRBJ1-4): DAGVTQSPTHLIKTRGQQVTLRCSPKSGHDTVSWYQQALGQGPQFIFQYYEEEERQRGNFPDRFSGHQFPNYSSELNVNALLLGDSALYLCASSEADRVSNEKLFFGSGTQLSVL.

The V call is TRBV5-6, the J call TRBJ1-1; D call uncertain. This CDR3 contains 13 residues. V was cut by 2 bases and J by 0 bases, with 5 bases left in between. Germline-derived CDR1 and CDR2 are SGHDT and YYEEEE. The CDR3 bases are TGTGCCAGCAGCTTAACAGTGAACACTGAAGCTTTCTTT. It specifies CASSLTVNTEAFF.

The V call is TRBV4-1, the J call TRBJ1-5; 8 positions match TRBD1. Germline CDR1 and CDR2: MGHRA and YSYEKL. Trimming removed 3 bases from V and 6 bases from J; junction bases left unmatched: 10. The CDR3 is 16 residues long. Here the CDR3 reads CASSQTLLRGPQPQHF. As DNA, the CDR3 is TGCGCCAGCAGCCAGACGTTACTCAGGGGGCCTCAGCCCCAGCATTTT.